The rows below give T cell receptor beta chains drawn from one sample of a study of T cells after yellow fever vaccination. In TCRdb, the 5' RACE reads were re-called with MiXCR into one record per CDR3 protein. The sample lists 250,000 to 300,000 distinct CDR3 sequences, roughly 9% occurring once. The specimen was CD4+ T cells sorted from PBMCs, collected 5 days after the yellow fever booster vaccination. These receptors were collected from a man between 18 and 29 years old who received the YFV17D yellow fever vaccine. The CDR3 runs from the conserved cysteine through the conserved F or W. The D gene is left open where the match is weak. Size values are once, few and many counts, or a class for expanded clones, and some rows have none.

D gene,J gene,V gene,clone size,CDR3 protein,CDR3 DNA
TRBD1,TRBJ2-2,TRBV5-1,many,CASSLQGATGELFF,TGCGCCAGCAGCTTACAGGGGGCGACCGGGGAGCTGTTTTTT
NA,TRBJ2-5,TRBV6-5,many,CASSYSWAVGSSTQYF,TGTGCCAGCAGTTACTCGTGGGCAGTGGGGTCATCGACCCAGTACTTC
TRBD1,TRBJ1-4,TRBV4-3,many,CASSHLTGTDEKLFF,TGCGCCAGCAGCCACTTAACCGGGACAGATGAAAAACTGTTTTTT
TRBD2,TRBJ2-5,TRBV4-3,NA,CASSQDERGGRTQYF,TGCGCCAGCAGCCAAGATGAACGGGGGGGGAGGACCCAGTACTTC
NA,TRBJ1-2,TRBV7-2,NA,CASSLFQYYGYTF,TGTGCCAGCAGCTTATTTCAGTACTATGGCTACACCTTC
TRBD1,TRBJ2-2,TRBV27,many,CASSRQGSTGELFF,TGTGCCAGCAGCCGACAGGGAAGCACCGGGGAGCTGTTTTTT
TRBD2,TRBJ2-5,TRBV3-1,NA,CASSSTSGVKTQYF,TGTGCCAGCAGCTCTACTAGCGGGGTAAAGACCCAGTACTTC
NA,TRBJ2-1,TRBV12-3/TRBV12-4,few,CASSLRLNMWQFF,TGTGCCAGCAGTTTACGGTTAAATATGTGGCAGTTCTTC
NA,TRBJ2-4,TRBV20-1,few,CSASIGGQYF,TGCAGTGCTAGTATCGGGGGGCAATACTTC
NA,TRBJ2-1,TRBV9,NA,CASSVNGGGLGEQFF,TGTGCCAGCAGCGTAAACGGAGGGGGCCTAGGGGAGCAGTTCTTC
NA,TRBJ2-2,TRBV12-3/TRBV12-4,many,CASSLSGLDVGELFF,TGTGCCAGCAGTTTGTCTGGGTTGGATGTCGGGGAGCTGTTTTTT
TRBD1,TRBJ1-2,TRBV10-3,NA,CAISEGQGYGYTF,TGTGCCATCAGTGAGGGACAGGGCTATGGCTACACCTTC
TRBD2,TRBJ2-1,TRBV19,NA,CASSRAGGPYNEQFF,TGTGCCAGTAGTAGGGCGGGGGGGCCCTACAATGAGCAGTTCTTC
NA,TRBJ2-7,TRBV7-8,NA,CASSLAEVLGGEQYF,TGTGCCAGCAGCTTAGCCGAGGTGCTAGGGGGTGAGCAGTACTTC
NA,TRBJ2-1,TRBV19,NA,CASSIDLGNEQFF,TGTGCCAGTAGTATAGATCTGGGCAATGAGCAGTTCTTC
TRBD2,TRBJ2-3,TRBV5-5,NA,CASSITPGGVTDTQYF,TGTGCCAGCAGCATTACACCGGGGGGTGTCACAGATACGCAGTATTTT
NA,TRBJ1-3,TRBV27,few,CASSPPGGLDTIYF,TGTGCCAGCAGTCCTCCGGGGGGCCTGGACACCATATATTTT
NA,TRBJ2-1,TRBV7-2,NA,CASSSRDGPYNEQFF,TGTGCCAGCAGCTCCCGTGATGGACCCTACAATGAGCAGTTCTTC
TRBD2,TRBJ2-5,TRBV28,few,CASRPGLAGLLRTQYF,TGTGCCAGCAGGCCGGGACTAGCGGGGCTTTTGCGAACCCAGTACTTC
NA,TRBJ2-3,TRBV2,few,CASTKRGWGDTDTQYF,TGTGCCAGCACCAAACGGGGCTGGGGGGACACAGATACGCAGTATTTT
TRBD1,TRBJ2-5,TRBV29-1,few,CSVARTGLIETQYF,TGCAGCGTGGCCCGGACAGGATTGATAGAGACCCAGTACTTC
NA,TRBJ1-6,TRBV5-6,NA,CASSLYPTQYNSPLHF,TGTGCCAGCAGCTTGTATCCAACCCAATATAATTCACCCCTCCACTTT
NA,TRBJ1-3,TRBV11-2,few,CASSSRRLYSGNTIYF,TGTGCCAGCAGCTCCCGCCGACTTTACTCTGGAAACACCATATATTTT
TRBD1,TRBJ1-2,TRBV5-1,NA,CASSLMTGENYGYTF,TGCGCCAGCAGCCTAATGACAGGGGAGAACTATGGCTACACCTTC
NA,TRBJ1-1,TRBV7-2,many,CASSTYNTEAFF,TGTGCCAGCAGCACTTACAACACTGAAGCTTTCTTT
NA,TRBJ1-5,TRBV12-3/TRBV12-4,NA,CASSSSSGRNQPQHF,TGTGCCAGCAGTTCTAGCTCGGGGAGGAATCAGCCCCAGCATTTT
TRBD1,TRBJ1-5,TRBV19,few,CASSIGRTGNQPQHF,TGTGCCAGTAGTATAGGCCGGACAGGGAATCAGCCCCAGCATTTT
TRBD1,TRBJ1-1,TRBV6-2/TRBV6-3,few,CASRNRGAPLNTEAFF,TGTGCCAGCAGAAACAGGGGGGCCCCCCTGAACACTGAAGCTTTCTTT
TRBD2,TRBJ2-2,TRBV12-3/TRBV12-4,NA,CASSLRLAPGELFF,TGTGCCAGCAGTCTAAGACTAGCGCCCGGGGAGCTGTTTTTT